Each of the 15 T cell receptor beta chains below was sequenced from the same sample in a study of T cells expressing NK-cell markers. Following a re-call of the 5' RACE reads, TCRdb has one entry per CDR3 protein and lacks DNA. Seen in this sample are about 460,000 distinct CDR3 sequences; the ten most common clones hold 1.4%. The sample comprised blood T cells: a sorted CD56 or NKG2C T cell subset, CD4+ or CD8+ T cells, or bulk PBMC T cells (not recorded which). The receptors were sampled from a woman in her forties or fifties in good health.

The J gene is TRBJ2-2, the V gene TRBV10-3; TCRdb indicates TRBD1, and absent DNA this call remains unverified. CDR3 length equals 16 residues. Germline V gene sequence: CDR1 ENHRY, CDR2 SYGVKD. The CDR3 sequence: CAIGSRLNANTGELFF.

V is TRBV19 and J is TRBJ2-1; TCRdb's D call, TRBD2, is unchecked because there is no DNA. The germline gives CDR1 LNHDA, CDR2 SQIVND (reference sequence). The CDR3 is 12 residues long. The CDR3 loop is CASSHRGSPRFF.

V gene TRBV5-6 combines with J gene TRBJ2-5; TCRdb reports TRBD2, a call that lacks DNA to check it against. There are 17 residues in the CDR3. Looked up from germline, CDR1 is SGHDT and CDR2 is YYEEEE. The CDR3 here is CASSLVRQAGGQETQYF. The entire variable domain, with the rest obtained from reference TRBV5-6 and TRBJ2-5, is as follows: DAGVTQSPTHLIKTRGQQVTLRCSPKSGHDTVSWYQQALGQGPQFIFQYYEEEERQRGNFPDRFSGHQFPNYSSELNVNALLLGDSALYLCASSLVRQAGGQETQYFGPGTRLLVL.

The J gene is TRBJ2-1, the V gene TRBV6-5; TCRdb lists TRBD2, though no DNA is available to test this call. CDR3 length: 15 residues. The germline CDR1 and CDR2 sequences are MNHEY and SVGAGI. This CDR3 is CASSRLAGGYNEQFF.

The V call is TRBV6-5, the J call TRBJ1-3; with no DNA, the TCRdb D assignment of TRBD1 cannot be verified. Looked up from germline, CDR1 is MNHEY and CDR2 is SVGAGI. The CDR3 is 15 amino acids. CDR3 amino acids: CASRRQVLSGNTIYF.

The chain combines TRBV30 with TRBJ2-7; TCRdb designates TRBD1, a call that cannot be tested without DNA. Looked up from germline, CDR1 is GTSNPN and CDR2 is SVGIG (reference sequence). The CDR3 is 15 residues long. The chain's CDR3 is CAWGGGVRNSYEQYF. The full variable domain, with the rest looked up from reference TRBV30 and TRBJ2-7, is SQTIHQWPATLVQPVGSPLSLECTVEGTSNPNLYWYRQAAGRGLQLLFYSVGIGQISSEVPQNLSASRPQDRQFILSSKKLLLSDSGFYLCAWGGGVRNSYEQYFGPGTRLTVT.

The chain combines TRBV6-5 with TRBJ2-3; checking the TCRdb D call of TRBD2 is not possible without DNA. Germline V gene lookup returns CDR1 MNHEY and CDR2 SVGAGI. This CDR3 has 15 amino acids. CDR3 in amino acids: CASKEAAGPTDTQYF.

V is TRBV24-1 and J is TRBJ2-7; TCRdb's D gene call, TRBD2, goes unchecked for lack of DNA. The CDR3 loop spans 14 amino acids. Germline V gives CDR1 KGHDR, CDR2 SFDVKD. CDR3 protein: CATSDPSRAAEQYF.

The chain joins TRBV6-1 to TRBJ2-4; TCRdb outputs TRBD1, but without DNA this stays unchecked. The CDR3 sequence is 16 residues long. From germline, CDR1 is MNHNS and CDR2 SASEGT. The CDR3 sequence is CASSDEGLLAKNIQYF.

V is TRBV5-1 and J is TRBJ2-6. This CDR3 spans 13 amino acids. The germline gives CDR1 SGHRS, CDR2 YFSETQ. The CDR3 loop is CASLASGANVLTF.

The rearrangement joins TRBV9 to TRBJ2-1; TCRdb picks TRBD1, but there is no DNA to check that call. CDR1 is SGDLS and CDR2 is YYNGEE in the germline V gene. The CDR3 length is 15 residues. CDR3 amino acids: CASSVGGRGDNEQFF.

This sequence joins TRBV7-9 and TRBJ2-7; TCRdb calls TRBD1, which cannot be checked without DNA. The CDR3 length is 15 residues. Germline CDR1 SEHNR, CDR2 FQNEAQ (reference sequence). The CDR3 sequence is CASSLGIGGSYEQYF.

The CDR3 protein is CASSLGTGIETQYF. The chain carries TRBV7-6 and TRBJ2-5; TCRdb's D call, TRBD1, is unchecked because there is no DNA. The CDR3 runs to 14 residues. The germline CDR1 and CDR2 sequences are SGHVS and FNYEAQ. Together with reference TRBV7-6 and TRBJ2-5, the CDR3 gives the full variable domain: GAGVSQSPRYKVTKRGQDVALRCDPISGHVSLYWYRQALGQGPEFLTYFNYEAQQDKSGLPNDRFSAERPEGSISTLTIQRTEQRDSAMYRCASSLGTGIETQYFGPGTRLLVL.

The genes are TRBV20-1 and TRBJ2-5; checking the TCRdb D call of TRBD1 is not possible without DNA. The CDR3 is 12 residues long. Per the germline V gene, CDR1 is DFQATT and CDR2 is SNEGSKA (reference sequence). CDR3 amino acids: CSARPGDSSQYF.

CDR3 loop: CASSRAGFEQFF. The chain links TRBV12-3 or TRBV12-4 to TRBJ2-1; as DNA is missing, the TRBD2 call by TCRdb cannot be tested. This CDR3 is built from 12 residues.